This TCR beta chain was sequenced during a study of naive and memory T cell subsets. Study-wide results and limits: Potentially, T cell activation and differentiation skew this RNA-based measurement.

CDR1 and CDR2 from the germline V gene are SQVTM and ANQGSEA. The CDR3 sequence is 14 residues long. The ends were cut back, 4 bases at V and 6 bases at J, with 16 bases in the middle. A UMI-containing oligonucleotide was joined by 3' ligation to the TCR cDNA template. Input was about 1 to 1,100 ng of DNase-treated total RNA without cell sorting. This clonotype was observed at least ten times. The antigen is not known. Amplification of ligated cDNA took four PCR rounds with SP2 and nested alpha and beta constant primers. Reverse transcription of blood and skin TCR RNA was primed at alpha and beta constant regions. Via MiXCR, TCRdb re-called the 5' RACE reads, giving one row per CDR3 protein. The sample records 55,000 to 70,000 distinct CDR3 sequences, 6% to 8% being singletons.

The sequence was collected from a female donor in good health. The V and J genes are TRBV29-1 and TRBJ2-1; D call uncertain. The CDR3: CSVVMVFTPNEQFF. The CDR3 DNA is TGCAGCGTTGTGATGGTGTTCACCCCCAATGAGCAGTTCTTC.